This TCR beta chain is drawn from a study of OX40 agonist ivuxolimab in advanced cancers. The wider study: Patients with hepatocellular carcinoma, melanoma, renal cell or head and neck cancer made up the dose-escalation patients. General study findings and limits: With doses of 0.1 to 3.0 mg/kg, CD4+ and CD8+ blood T cells had undergone clonal expansion by week 6.

Concerning this clone: Its antigen is currently unknown.

Losses at the gene ends were 7 bases for V and 6 bases for J; bases not matched to a gene: 9. Germline loops: CDR1 MDHEN, CDR2 SYDVKM. The CDR3 runs 14 residues. Measured with immunoSEQ multiplex PCR; TCRdb has only the in-frame clones, and not every one. Altogether about 29,000 clones are present, around nine tenths being singletons, with the ten largest covering approximately 19%. The clonotype was recovered from an adult with an advanced solid tumor such as melanoma, head and neck, liver or kidney cancer. V gene TRBV28 combines with J gene TRBJ1-2; 9 positions match TRBD1. The sample here was CD4+ or CD8+ T cells sorted from blood, taken in a trial of the OX40 agonist ivuxolimab. The CDR3 here is CASTTDRGPNGYTF. In nucleotides, the CDR3 is TGTGCCAGCACCACGGACAGGGGCCCCAATGGCTACACCTTC.